A single TCR beta chain is shown here with its context. Its antigen is undetermined. The data belong to a study of T cell repertoires in cytomegalovirus infection. Study as a whole: Peptides in the study included HLA-C-restricted and HLA-B-restricted CMV epitopes. Signatures in public TCR beta sequences pointed to both CMV infection and matching HLA type. Study-level points and caveats: It was HLA-C-restricted CMV-specific TCR beta clonotypes that dominated the response ex vivo.

From the reads, TCRdb called clonotypes with MiXCR, one entry per CDR3 protein. The sample consists of 650,000 to 900,000 distinct CDR3 sequences, approximately 32% of them appearing once. This material consisted of cultured CD8+ T cells from PBMCs, taken from culture after CMV antigen stimulation. The receptor's source is a human donor in good health (CMV status not recorded). Some clones in this sample may be carry-over from other donors' samples.

CDR3: CASRDRVAEAFF. The CDR3 region has the DNA TGTGCCAGCAGGGACAGGGTCGCTGAAGCTTTCTTT. The chain recombines TRBV2 with TRBJ1-1, with 8 nucleotides matching TRBD1. This CDR3 region has 12 residues. CDR1 SNHLY and CDR2 FYNNEI come from the germline V gene. V trimming: 6 bases; J trimming: 6 bases; junction bases outside the gene matches: 3.